These T cell receptor beta chains were read from a single sample in a study of blood T cell repertoires in COVID-19. Profiled with immunoSEQ multiplex PCR; TCRdb holds only in-frame clones, not every one. This table has about 360,000 clones, about 88% appearing once. Sequencing was done on a sample of peripheral blood. The receptors were sampled from a woman in her fifties or sixties with COVID-19, enrolled during active disease. CDR3s include the opening cysteine and the closing phenylalanine or tryptophan. The D gene is left open where the match is weak. The size entry is marked missing in some rows and otherwise reads once, few, many or a size class.

length | D | size | J | V | CDR3 | DNA
14 | NA | NA | TRBJ1-1 | TRBV7-3 | CASSLGPGNTEAFF | TGTGCCAGCAGCTTAGGTCCAGGGAACACTGAAGCTTTCTTT
15 | NA | NA | TRBJ1-4 | TRBV6-2/TRBV6-3 | CASSYFSTANEKLFF | TGTGCCAGCAGTTACTTCTCCACGGCTAATGAAAAACTGTTTTTT
15 | TRBD2 | NA | TRBJ2-4 | TRBV7-3 | CASSLTSGAKNIQYF | TGTGCCAGCAGCTTAACTAGCGGGGCCAAAAACATTCAGTACTTC
13 | NA | NA | TRBJ1-2 | TRBV5-1 | CASSLNTEYGYTF | TGCGCCAGCAGCTTGAACACAGAGTATGGCTACACCTTC
18 | NA | NA | TRBJ1-3 | TRBV15 | CATSRDPLAPLSGNTIYF | TGTGCCACCAGCAGAGATCCCTTAGCTCCCCTCTCTGGAAACACCATATATTTT
16 | TRBD2 | NA | TRBJ2-1 | TRBV4-1 | CASSHQLAGGNNEQFF | TGCGCCAGCAGCCATCAACTAGCGGGGGGGAACAATGAGCAGTTCTTC
15 | NA | NA | TRBJ2-5 | TRBV20-1 | CSASLVPGLQETQYF | TGCAGTGCTAGTCTTGTGCCGGGTTTGCAAGAGACCCAGTACTTC
13 | TRBD1 | NA | TRBJ1-1 | TRBV25-1 | CASRWTGNTEAFF | TGTGCCAGCAGGTGGACAGGCAACACTGAAGCTTTCTTT
15 | TRBD1 | many | TRBJ1-5 | TRBV7-3 | CASSPRDRGTQPQHF | TGTGCCAGCAGCCCCCGGGACAGGGGTACCCAGCCCCAGCATTTT
14 | NA | NA | TRBJ2-7 | TRBV4-1 | CASSQLSTGAEQYF | TGCGCCAGCAGCCAACTATCAACAGGCGCTGAGCAGTACTTC
14 | TRBD1 | many | TRBJ2-2 | TRBV27 | CASKPGQATGELFF | TGTGCCTCAAAACCGGGACAGGCAACCGGGGAGCTGTTTTTT
12 | NA | NA | TRBJ1-1 | TRBV6-5 | CASSRDLSEAFF | TGTGCCAGCAGTCGGGACTTATCTGAAGCTTTCTTT
13 | TRBD2 | NA | TRBJ2-5 | TRBV7-3 | CASSLTSGETQYF | TGTGCCAGCAGCTTGACTAGCGGGGAGACCCAGTACTTC
16 | TRBD1 | NA | TRBJ1-5 | TRBV4-2 | CASSQQQGDGNQPQHF | TGTGCCAGCAGCCAACAACAGGGGGACGGCAATCAGCCCCAGCATTTT
13 | NA | NA | TRBJ2-5 | TRBV12-5 | CASGSQIQETQYF | TGTGCTAGTGGTTCCCAGATTCAAGAGACCCAGTACTTC
14 | NA | NA | TRBJ2-3 | TRBV27 | CASSLLGEKDTQYF | TGTGCCAGCAGTTTACTTGGGGAGAAAGATACGCAGTATTTT
15 | NA | NA | TRBJ1-1 | TRBV27 | CASSLGAGKGTEAFF | TGTGCCAGCAGTTTAGGGGCAGGGAAAGGAACTGAAGCTTTCTTT
14 | TRBD1 | NA | TRBJ1-4 | TRBV6-1 | CASSERGPGEKLFF | TGTGCCAGCAGTGAGAGGGGGCCGGGTGAAAAACTGTTTTTT
16 | TRBD1 | NA | TRBJ1-6 | TRBV4-3 | CASSQDGQAGNSPLHF | TGCGCCAGCAGCCAAGACGGACAGGCAGGCAATTCACCCCTCCACTTT
15 | NA | NA | TRBJ1-5 | TRBV4-2 | CASSQETGARQPQHF | TGTGCCAGCAGCCAAGAGACAGGAGCTCGACAGCCCCAGCATTTT
14 | TRBD2 | NA | TRBJ2-7 | TRBV6-6 | CASSFTSGAYEQYF | TGTGCCAGCAGTTTTACTAGCGGGGCCTACGAGCAGTACTTC
15 | NA | NA | TRBJ1-1 | TRBV18 | CASSPQTRVNTEAFF | TGTGCCAGCTCACCGCAGACAAGAGTCAACACTGAAGCTTTCTTT
13 | NA | NA | TRBJ1-2 | TRBV10-3 | CAISENKNYGYTF | TGTGCCATCAGTGAGAACAAGAACTATGGCTACACCTTC
12 | NA | NA | TRBJ2-1 | TRBV7-2 | CASSQWGHEQFF | TGTGCCAGCAGCCAGTGGGGCCATGAGCAGTTCTTC
13 | TRBD1 | few | TRBJ2-7 | TRBV7-2 | CASSSQGAGTQYF | TGTGCCAGCAGCTCACAGGGGGCTGGAACTCAGTACTTC
13 | TRBD1 | NA | TRBJ2-2 | TRBV12-3/TRBV12-4 | CASSRTGSTRLFF | TGTGCCAGCAGCCGGACAGGGTCAACGAGGCTGTTTTTT
15 | NA | NA | TRBJ1-1 | TRBV5-1 | CASSAVAGGNTEAFF | TGCGCCAGCAGTGCAGTAGCCGGGGGGAACACTGAAGCTTTCTTT
15 | NA | NA | TRBJ2-1 | TRBV18 | CASSPQGYNNNEQFF | TGTGCCAGCTCACCTCAGGGGTACAACAACAATGAGCAGTTCTTC
15 | NA | once | TRBJ2-7 | TRBV7-3 | CASSLSPGSFYEQYF | TGTGCCAGCAGCTTAAGTCCCGGGTCCTTCTACGAGCAGTACTTC
15 | NA | NA | TRBJ2-1 | TRBV14 | CASSQSPGGFNEQFF | TGTGCCAGCAGCCAGAGTCCTGGGGGCTTCAATGAGCAGTTCTTC
15 | TRBD1 | NA | TRBJ2-3 | TRBV5-1 | CASSLYRGSTDTQYF | TGCGCCAGCAGTCTATACAGGGGTAGCACAGATACGCAGTATTTT
12 | TRBD1 | NA | TRBJ1-2 | TRBV29-1 | CSVGRGLSGYTF | TGCAGCGTTGGGAGGGGGCTCAGTGGCTACACCTTC
20 | TRBD2 | NA | TRBJ2-3 | TRBV5-4 | CASSLVGLAGPGSSTDTQYF | TGTGCCAGCAGCTTGGTGGGACTAGCGGGGCCAGGCTCTAGCACAGATACGCAGTATTTT
16 | TRBD1 | NA | TRBJ1-1 | TRBV18 | CASSPRLLRDSGEAFF | TGTGCCAGCTCACCTCGCTTGCTCCGGGACAGCGGTGAAGCTTTCTTT
13 | NA | NA | TRBJ1-1 | TRBV12-3/TRBV12-4 | CASSTRTDTEAFF | TGTGCCAGCAGTACAAGGACAGACACTGAAGCTTTCTTT
14 | TRBD2 | NA | TRBJ2-4 | TRBV7-9 | CASSSSGKENIQYF | TGTGCCAGCAGCTCCAGCGGGAAAGAGAACATTCAGTACTTC